The 28 T cell receptor beta chains presented below share a single source sample, sequenced in a study of CD8 T cells in Susac syndrome. Reverse transcription of about 0.45 to 1 ug RNA was performed with random hexamers. In TCRdb, the immunoSEQ multiplex PCR reads were re-called with MiXCR into one record per CDR3 protein. The profile shows roughly 330,000 distinct CDR3 sequences, 92% of them singletons. What was sequenced was CD4+ T cells from PBMCs. Receptors originate from a human donor with multiple sclerosis.

This clonotype has a single count. This chain joins TRBV25-1 and TRBJ1-1; the D is unclear. Deletions cut 2 bases from V and 0 bases from J, with 10 bases between. The CDR3 extends over 15 amino acids. Germline V gives CDR1 MGHDK, CDR2 SYGVNS. The CDR3 reads CASSEVNSMNTEAFF. The CDR3 coding sequence is TGTGCCAGCAGTGAAGTCAACTCCATGAACACTGAAGCTTTCTTT.

The chain joins TRBV12-3 or TRBV12-4 to TRBJ1-2; D is uncertain. V gave up 6 bases and J gave up 2 bases, with 10 bases separating them. The length of the CDR3 is 13 residues. In DNA form, the CDR3 reads TGTGCCAGCAGCTTACGGCAGAACTATGGCTACACCTTC. This sequence encodes CASSLRQNYGYTF.

The CDR3 DNA reads as TGCGCCAGCAGCATTCCCCAGGACTACAATGAGCAGTTCTTC. Amino acid sequence: CASSIPQDYNEQFF. The chain combines TRBV5-1 with TRBJ2-1, with no clear D. There are 14 residues in the CDR3. Trimming removed 4 bases at V and 3 bases at J, with 11 bases between. The V gene's germline CDR1 is SGHRS and CDR2 YFSETQ.

This clonotype was picked up a small number of times. The chain combines TRBV5-4 with TRBJ1-1; the match to TRBD1 covers 7 bases. The CDR3 covers 13 residues. V shed 1 base, J shed 5 bases, and the junction held 2 bases outside the gene matches. The germline V gene encodes CDR1 SGHNT and CDR2 YYREEE (reference sequence). CDR3 protein: CASSLYRGTEAFF. The CDR3 bases are TGTGCCAGCAGCTTGTACAGGGGAACTGAAGCTTTCTTT.

The V gene is TRBV29-1, the J gene TRBJ1-1, with D possibly being TRBD1 (5 bases). Germline lookup yields CDR1 SQVTM and CDR2 ANQGSEA. V lost 4 bases and J 0 bases, leaving 6 bases between the germline ends. The CDR3 is 12 residues long. For the CDR3, the DNA is TGCAGCGTTGCCAGGGTGAACACTGAAGCTTTCTTT. It codes for CSVARVNTEAFF.

The chain uses TRBV11-2 and TRBJ2-3, with 7 bases matching TRBD1. In germline, CDR1 is SGHAT, CDR2 FQNNGV. This CDR3 spans 15 amino acids. The ends lost 4 bases at V and 5 bases at J; junction bases unmatched: 9. CDR3 residues: CASSSSANRGDTQYF. The CDR3 nucleotides read TGTGCCAGCAGCTCCAGCGCCAACAGGGGAGATACGCAGTATTTT.

This chain connects TRBV19 to TRBJ1-2; D not resolved. The CDR3 has 14 residues. CDR1 and CDR2 (germline): LNHDA, SQIVND (reference sequence). The V end lost 1 base, the J end lost 7 bases, and 13 bases lay between the germline ends. This CDR3 is CASSIGHTRSGYTF. The CDR3 DNA reads as TGTGCCAGTAGTATAGGACACACCCGGAGTGGCTACACCTTC.

The chain carries TRBV19 and TRBJ2-2; a weak D match, TRBD1 (6 bases). CDR1 and CDR2 from the germline V gene are LNHDA and SQIVND (reference sequence). V shed 5 bases and J shed 0 bases, with 10 bases lying between them. The CDR3 has 15 amino acids. Written as DNA, the CDR3 is TGTGCCAGTAGTCCTACAGGGACGAACACCGGGGAGCTGTTTTTT. This codes for CASSPTGTNTGELFF.

The chain couples TRBV6-2 or TRBV6-3 to TRBJ2-3; the D is unclear. The CDR3 totals 14 residues. Per the germline V gene, CDR1 is MNHEY and CDR2 is SVGEGT. The V and J ends lost 6 bases and 1 base respectively, with 11 bases between them. The chain's CDR3 is CASSNVRRTDTQYF. The CDR3 DNA reads TGTGCCAGCAGCAACGTCCGACGCACAGATACGCAGTATTTT.

The rearrangement links TRBV20-1 to TRBJ2-1; 10 bases match TRBD2. CDR1 is DFQATT, CDR2 SNEGSKA, per germline (reference sequence). CDR3 length: 18 residues. Trimming cost V 6 bases and J 2 bases; bases outside gene matches: 16. In DNA form, the CDR3 reads TGCAGTGCCCCGCGGCGCAGCGGGAGGGACTTAGCCTACAATGAGCAGTTCTTC. As protein: CSAPRRSGRDLAYNEQFF.

V is TRBV5-6 and J is TRBJ2-5; D not resolved. Looked up from germline, CDR1 is SGHDT and CDR2 is YYEEEE. The CDR3 consists of 15 residues. V was pared by 4 bases and J by 6 bases, with 19 bases between. CDR3 nucleotide sequence: TGTGCCAGCAGCATGGCCGGGCCCCGGCTCAAGACCCAGTACTTC. It specifies CASSMAGPRLKTQYF.

The rearrangement links TRBV20-1 to TRBJ1-1, with 9 positions matching TRBD1. This CDR3 is built from 14 residues. Germline V CDR1 and CDR2: DFQATT, SNEGSKA (reference sequence). With V trimmed by 2 bases and J by 1 base, 2 bases remained unmatched. CDR3: CSARKQGANTEAFF. As DNA, the CDR3 is TGCAGTGCTAGAAAACAGGGGGCGAACACTGAAGCTTTCTTT.

The chain couples TRBV6-5 to TRBJ2-5, with TRBD2 as a possible D gene (6 bases). Germline V gene lookup returns CDR1 MNHEY and CDR2 SVGAGI. The CDR3 runs 15 residues. V was cut by 2 bases and J by 1 base, with 11 bases left in between. The chain's CDR3 is CASSYGWGGQETQYF. The CDR3 DNA reads as TGTGCCAGCAGTTACGGCTGGGGAGGCCAAGAGACCCAGTACTTC.

The V and J genes are TRBV20-1 and TRBJ1-2; D possibly corresponds to TRBD1 (6 bases). Germline CDR1 DFQATT, CDR2 SNEGSKA (reference sequence). This CDR3 spans 13 amino acids. V was pared by 0 bases and J by 8 bases, with 13 bases between. CDR3 in DNA: TGCAGTGCTAGAGATCAAGGGGGGCGAGGCTACACCTTC. It codes for CSARDQGGRGYTF.

The chain is built from TRBV3-1 and TRBJ1-2; D may be TRBD1 (6 bases). Germline V lookup: CDR1 LGHDT, CDR2 YNNKEL (reference sequence). The CDR3 is 15 amino acids. Trimming pared 1 base from V and 5 bases from J, leaving 14 bases between. The CDR3, as DNA: TGTGCCAGCAGCCAAGGGGCACAGGGACCTTATGGCTACACCTTC. Its protein product is CASSQGAQGPYGYTF.

The chain joins TRBV5-1 to TRBJ2-5; no clear D. CDR3 length: 14 residues. CDR1 is SGHRS, CDR2 YFSETQ, per germline. V was shortened by 0 bases and J by 4 bases, with 10 bases between the two germline ends. The chain's CDR3 is CASSLVVGRETQYF. DNA of the CDR3: TGCGCCAGCAGCTTGGTAGTGGGCCGAGAGACCCAGTACTTC.

V gene TRBV20-1 combines with J gene TRBJ1-2; the D is unclear. The V end lost 6 bases, the J end lost 2 bases, and 13 bases lay between the germline ends. CDR3 size: 13 residues. Looked up from germline, CDR1 is DFQATT and CDR2 is SNEGSKA (reference sequence). CDR3 region: CSANYPGNYGYTF. In nucleotides, the CDR3 is TGCAGTGCGAATTACCCGGGGAACTATGGCTACACCTTC.

This sequence joins TRBV11-3 and TRBJ2-7; 9 bases are shared with TRBD1. Germline lookup yields CDR1 SGHNT and CDR2 YENEEA. J was trimmed by 6 bases and V by 0 bases; bases with no gene match: 6. This CDR3 is 15 amino acids long. CDR3 amino acids: CASSLDGTGTAEQYF. The CDR3 DNA reads TGTGCCAGCAGCTTAGATGGGACAGGGACTGCCGAGCAGTACTTC.

This rearrangement joins TRBV6-1 to TRBJ1-5; D is uncertain. This CDR3 has 15 residues. CDR1 and CDR2 from the germline V gene are MNHNS and SASEGT. Trimming took off 2 bases at V and 2 bases at J, with 10 bases between the two ends. CDR3 residues: CASSENPGGNQPQHF. CDR3 nucleotide sequence: TGTGCCAGCAGTGAAAACCCCGGCGGCAATCAGCCCCAGCATTTT.

V is TRBV2 and J is TRBJ2-5; 9 bases align to TRBD1. This CDR3 is 14 amino acids long. CDR1 SNHLY and CDR2 FYNNEI come from the germline V gene. V was clipped by 7 bases and J by 7 bases; unmatched bases: 10. CDR3 amino acids: CASIKDRGPATQYF. In nucleotides, the CDR3 is TGTGCCAGCATTAAGGACAGGGGACCAGCGACCCAGTACTTC. The whole variable domain, remainder taken from reference TRBV2 and TRBJ2-5, is EPEVTQTPSHQVTQMGQEVILRCVPISNHLYFYWYRQILGQKVEFLVSFYNNEISEKSEIFDDQFSVERPDGSNFTLKIRSTKLEDSAMYFCASIKDRGPATQYFGPGTRLLVL.

The chain joins TRBV7-2 to TRBJ1-1; no clear D. From germline, CDR1 is SGHTA and CDR2 FQGNSA. V was cut by 5 bases and J by 5 bases, with 12 bases left in between. The CDR3 spans 13 residues. CDR3 coding DNA: TGTGCCAGCAGCCCAATACCCGGGACTGAAGCTTTCTTT. Residues: CASSPIPGTEAFF.

This chain connects TRBV5-1 to TRBJ2-7; a weak D match, TRBD1 (6 bases). This CDR3 is built from 15 residues. Germline V lookup: CDR1 SGHRS, CDR2 YFSETQ. Trimming removed 0 bases from V and 2 bases from J, with 12 bases in between. CDR3 amino acids: CASSLGGQWTYEQYF. The CDR3 nucleotides read TGCGCCAGCAGCTTGGGCGGACAGTGGACCTACGAGCAGTACTTC.

This clonotype is a singleton in its sample. The chain is built from TRBV18 and TRBJ2-1; 8 nucleotides line up with TRBD2. The junction had 9 bases not matched to a gene; V was cut back by 3 bases and J by 8 bases. Germline values: CDR1 KGHSH, CDR2 LQKENI. The CDR3 is 15 amino acids. CDR3: CASSPWREAVDEQFF. CDR3 DNA sequence: TGTGCCAGCTCACCTTGGCGGGAGGCCGTCGATGAGCAGTTCTTC.

This clonotype was seen only a few times. The V gene is TRBV7-2, the J gene TRBJ2-7, with 9 nucleotides matching TRBD2. The CDR3 contains 15 residues. J gave up 0 bases and V 1 base, and 1 base lay outside the gene matches. Germline V lookup: CDR1 SGHTA, CDR2 FQGNSA. The CDR3 sequence: CASSLGTSASYEQYF. In nucleotides, the CDR3 is TGTGCCAGCAGCTTAGGGACTAGCGCCTCCTACGAGCAGTACTTC.

The chain is built from TRBV27 and TRBJ2-3; the D is unclear. Germline lookup yields CDR1 MNHEY and CDR2 SMNVEV (reference sequence). The V end lost 4 bases, the J end lost 0 bases, and 14 bases lay between the germline ends. The length of the CDR3 is 16 residues. This CDR3 is CASSSVSWFSTDTQYF. The CDR3 region has the DNA TGTGCCAGCAGTTCGGTGAGCTGGTTTAGCACAGATACGCAGTATTTT.

This chain connects TRBV6-2 or TRBV6-3 to TRBJ2-1; TRBD2 aligns across 9 bases. V shed 7 bases, J shed 2 bases, and the junction held 6 bases outside the gene matches. Germline V CDR1 and CDR2: MNHEY, SVGEGT. The CDR3 contains 15 residues. CDR3 sequence reads: CASTQRGAPYNEQFF. The CDR3 DNA is TGTGCCAGCACCCAGCGGGGGGCCCCCTACAATGAGCAGTTCTTC.

This chain connects TRBV30 to TRBJ2-1; D is perhaps TRBD1 or TRBD2 (6 bases each). The CDR3 contains 13 residues. Germline V CDR1 and CDR2: GTSNPN, SVGIG (reference sequence). The V end was cut by 0 bases, the J end by 10 bases, with 13 bases between. In DNA, the CDR3 is TGTGCCTGGAGTGTAGTAGGGGGGCCCGAGCAGTTCTTC. It is translated as CAWSVVGGPEQFF.

The V and J genes are TRBV7-2 and TRBJ1-1; no definite D call. The CDR3 consists of 16 residues. Germline CDR1 reads SGHTA; CDR2 reads FQGNSA. With 3 bases removed from V and 5 bases from J, the gap between germline ends came to 19 bases. CDR3 sequence (DNA): TGTGCCAGCAGCTTTTATGGAGGGCGCGGTCGGACTGAAGCTTTCTTT. This sequence encodes CASSFYGGRGRTEAFF.